This T cell receptor (beta chain) was sequenced in a study of blood T cell repertoires in COVID-19. Background on the study: Spain, Italy and the United States supplied samples that represented acute and convalescent COVID-19. T cells, B-cell-depleted T cells, or PBMCs supplied cDNA or gDNA.

Original methodology: Counts of nucleated cells, estimated from reference gene primer amplification, were obtained. Measured with immunoSEQ multiplex PCR; TCRdb has only the in-frame clones, and not every one. For V, J and clone size, that table is used; D and trimming come from the DNA. The repertoire holds 120,000 to 150,000 clones, around 81% seen once, with roughly 1.5% in the top ten. Trimming took 8 bases from V and 3 from J, leaving 13 bases between them. In germline, CDR1 is MDHEN, CDR2 SYDVKM. The CDR3 runs to 14 residues. The sequenced sample was peripheral blood. The chain is built from TRBV28 and TRBJ2-2; possible D gene TRBD2, 6 bases. This clonotype was obtained from a human donor in a cohort sampled during active COVID-19. CDR3 DNA sequence: TGTGCCAGCGGAGGGGATTTGGACACCGGGGAGCTGTTTTTT. Its translation is CASGGDLDTGELFF.